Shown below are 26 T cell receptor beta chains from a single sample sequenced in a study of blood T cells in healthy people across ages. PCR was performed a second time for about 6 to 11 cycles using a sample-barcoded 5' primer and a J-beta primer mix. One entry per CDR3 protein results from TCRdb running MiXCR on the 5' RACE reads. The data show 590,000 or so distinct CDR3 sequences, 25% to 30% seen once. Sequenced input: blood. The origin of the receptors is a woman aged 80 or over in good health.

CDR3 residues: CASSMGPQKAFF. CDR3 nucleotide sequence: TGTGCCAGTAGTATGGGACCCCAGAAGGCTTTCTTT. J is TRBJ1-1 and V is TRBV19; weak D call: TRBD1 (5 bases). The CDR3 length is 12 residues. V was cut by 3 bases and J by 11 bases, with 13 bases left in between. Germline loops: CDR1 LNHDA, CDR2 SQIVND (reference sequence). The full variable domain, completed using reference TRBV19 and TRBJ1-1, is DGGITQSPKYLFRKEGQNVTLSCEQNLNHDAMYWYRQDPGQGLRLIYYSQIVNDFQKGDIAEGYSVSREKKESFPLTVTSAQKNPTAFYLCASSMGPQKAFFGQGTRLTVV.

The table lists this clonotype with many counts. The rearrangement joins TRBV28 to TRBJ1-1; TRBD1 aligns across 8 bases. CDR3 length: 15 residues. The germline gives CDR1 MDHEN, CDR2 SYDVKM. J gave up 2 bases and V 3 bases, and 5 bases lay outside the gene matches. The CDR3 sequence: CASSFTGQGNTEAFF. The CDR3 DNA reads TGTGCCAGCAGTTTTACCGGACAGGGCAACACTGAAGCTTTCTTT.

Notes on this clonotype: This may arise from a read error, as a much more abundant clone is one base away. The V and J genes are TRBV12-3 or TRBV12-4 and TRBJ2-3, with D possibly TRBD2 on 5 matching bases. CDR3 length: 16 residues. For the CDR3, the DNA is TGTGCCAGCAGTTTTCGCCGACAAGCTAGCACAGATGCGCAGTATTTT. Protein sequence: CASSFRRQASTDAQYF.

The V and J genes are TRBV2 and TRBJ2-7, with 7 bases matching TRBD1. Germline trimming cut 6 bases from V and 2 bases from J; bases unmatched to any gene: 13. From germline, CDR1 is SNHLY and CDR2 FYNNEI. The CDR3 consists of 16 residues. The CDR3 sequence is CASSRLSGTAPYEQYF. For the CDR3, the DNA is TGTGCCAGCAGCCGCCTCTCCGGGACAGCTCCCTACGAGCAGTACTTC.

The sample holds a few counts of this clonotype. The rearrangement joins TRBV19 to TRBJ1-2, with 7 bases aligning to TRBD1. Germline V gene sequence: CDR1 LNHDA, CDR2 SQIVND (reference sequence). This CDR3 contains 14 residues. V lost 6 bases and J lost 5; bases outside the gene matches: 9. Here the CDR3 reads CASSSNRGYYGYTF. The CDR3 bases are TGTGCCAGTAGCTCAAACAGGGGCTATTATGGCTACACCTTC.

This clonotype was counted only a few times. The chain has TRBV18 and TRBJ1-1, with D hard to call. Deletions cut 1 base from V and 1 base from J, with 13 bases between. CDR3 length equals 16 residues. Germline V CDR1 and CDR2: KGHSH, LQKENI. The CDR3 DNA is TGTGCCAGCTCACCACTTGACCTCGGGAGGAACACTGAAGCTTTCTTT. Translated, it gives CASSPLDLGRNTEAFF.

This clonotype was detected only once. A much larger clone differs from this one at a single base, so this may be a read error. This CDR3 is CAASRPGGPKDTQYF. The CDR3 coding sequence is TGTGCCGCCAGCAGACCGGGGGGGCCTAAAGATACGCAGTATTTT. The chain is built from TRBV15 and TRBJ2-3; 8 bases are shared with TRBD2. Germline values: CDR1 LNHNV, CDR2 YYDKDF (reference sequence). The CDR3 contains 15 residues.

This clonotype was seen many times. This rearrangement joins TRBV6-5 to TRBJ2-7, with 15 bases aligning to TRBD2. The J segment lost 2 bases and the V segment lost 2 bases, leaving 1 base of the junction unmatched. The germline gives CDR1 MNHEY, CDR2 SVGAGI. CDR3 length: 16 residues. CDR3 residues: CASSYRTSGGAYEQYF. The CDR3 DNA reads TGTGCCAGCAGTTACAGGACTAGCGGGGGGGCCTACGAGCAGTACTTC.

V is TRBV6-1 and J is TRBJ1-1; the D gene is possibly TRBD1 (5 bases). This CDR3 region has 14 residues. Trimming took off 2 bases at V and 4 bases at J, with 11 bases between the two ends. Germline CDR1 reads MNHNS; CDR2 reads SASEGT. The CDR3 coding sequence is TGTGCCAGCAGTGAATTGGACAAGGGCACTGAAGCTTTCTTT. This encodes CASSELDKGTEAFF.

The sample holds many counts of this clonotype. The CDR3 reads CASSLWTSGASYNEQFF. CDR3 sequence (DNA): TGCGCCAGCAGCTTATGGACTAGCGGGGCTTCCTACAATGAGCAGTTCTTC. This chain links TRBV5-1 with TRBJ2-1, with TRBD2 matching 12 bases. Germline trimming cut 2 bases from V and 1 base from J; bases unmatched to any gene: 4. The CDR3 is 17 residues long. Per the germline V gene, CDR1 is SGHRS and CDR2 is YFSETQ.

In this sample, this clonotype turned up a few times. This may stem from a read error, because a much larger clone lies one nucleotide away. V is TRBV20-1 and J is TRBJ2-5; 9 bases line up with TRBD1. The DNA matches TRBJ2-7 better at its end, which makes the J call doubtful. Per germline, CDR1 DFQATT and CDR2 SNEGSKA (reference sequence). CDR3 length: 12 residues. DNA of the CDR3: TGCAGGGCTGGCTGGGACAGGGTCGAGCAGTACTTC. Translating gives CRAGWDRVEQYF.

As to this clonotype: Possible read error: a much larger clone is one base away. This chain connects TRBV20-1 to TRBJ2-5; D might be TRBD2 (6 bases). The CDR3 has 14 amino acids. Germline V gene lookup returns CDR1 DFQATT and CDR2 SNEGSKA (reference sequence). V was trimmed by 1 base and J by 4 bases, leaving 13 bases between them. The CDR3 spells CSARVASRGETQYF. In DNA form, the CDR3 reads TGCAGTGCTAGAGTGGCCTCGCGGGGAGAGACCCAGTACTTC.

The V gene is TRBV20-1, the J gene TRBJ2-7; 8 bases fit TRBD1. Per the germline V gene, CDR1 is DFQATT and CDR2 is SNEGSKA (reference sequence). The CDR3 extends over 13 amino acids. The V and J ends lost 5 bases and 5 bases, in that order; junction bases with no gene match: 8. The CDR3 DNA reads TGCAGTGCTCATTTACAGGGGGGCAACGAGCAGTACTTC. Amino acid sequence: CSAHLQGGNEQYF.

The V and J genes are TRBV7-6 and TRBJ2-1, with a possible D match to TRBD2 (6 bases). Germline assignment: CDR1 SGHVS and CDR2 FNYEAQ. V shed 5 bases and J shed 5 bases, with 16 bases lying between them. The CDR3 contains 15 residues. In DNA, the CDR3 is TGTGCCAGCAGCCTACCGCGGGGACGGGACAATGAGCAGTTCTTC. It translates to CASSLPRGRDNEQFF.

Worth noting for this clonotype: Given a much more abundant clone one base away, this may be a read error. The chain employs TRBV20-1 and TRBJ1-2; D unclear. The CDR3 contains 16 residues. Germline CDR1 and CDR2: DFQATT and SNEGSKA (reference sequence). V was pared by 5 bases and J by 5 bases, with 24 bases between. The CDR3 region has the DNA TGCAGTGCTCACATCCAGGCGGCCAGATCCTCTTATGGCTACACCTTC. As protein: CSAHIQAARSSYGYTF.

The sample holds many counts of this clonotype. The CDR3 sequence: CASSSSGTATAKNIQYF. As DNA, the CDR3 is TGTGCCAGCAGCTCCTCTGGGACAGCTACGGCCAAAAACATTCAGTACTTC. The chain uses TRBV7-8 and TRBJ2-4; 7 bases map to TRBD1. This CDR3 region has 17 residues. V lost 4 bases, J lost 1 base, and 10 bases stayed unmatched. The V gene's germline CDR1 is SGHVS and CDR2 FQNEAQ.

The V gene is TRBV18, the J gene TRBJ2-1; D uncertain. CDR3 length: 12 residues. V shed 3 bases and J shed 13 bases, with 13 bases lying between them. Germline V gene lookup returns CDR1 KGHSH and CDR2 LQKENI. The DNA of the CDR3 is TGTGCCAGCTCACCTTACCAAGAGACCCAGTTCTTC. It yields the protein CASSPYQETQFF.

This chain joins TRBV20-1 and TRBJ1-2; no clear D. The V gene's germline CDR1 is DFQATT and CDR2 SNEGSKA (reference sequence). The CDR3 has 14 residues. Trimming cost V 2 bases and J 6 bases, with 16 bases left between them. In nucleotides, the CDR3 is TGCAGTGCTAGATGGGGAGGACTCTCAGATGGCTACACCTTC. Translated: CSARWGGLSDGYTF.

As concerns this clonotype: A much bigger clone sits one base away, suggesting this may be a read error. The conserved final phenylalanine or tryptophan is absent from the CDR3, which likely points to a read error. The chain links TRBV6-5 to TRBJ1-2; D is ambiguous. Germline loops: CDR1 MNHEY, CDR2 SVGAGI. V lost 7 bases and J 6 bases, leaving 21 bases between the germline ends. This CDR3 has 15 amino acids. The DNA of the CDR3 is TGTGCCAGCACTCCTGGAGGGATCCTGCGCCATGGCTACACCGTC. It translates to CASTPGGILRHGYTV.

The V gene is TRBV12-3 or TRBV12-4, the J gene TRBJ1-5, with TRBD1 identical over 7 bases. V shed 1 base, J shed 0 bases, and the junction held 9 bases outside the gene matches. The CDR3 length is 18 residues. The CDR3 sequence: CASSLEVGTADSNQPQHF. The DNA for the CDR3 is TGTGCCAGCAGTTTAGAAGTTGGGACAGCGGATAGCAATCAGCCCCAGCATTTT.

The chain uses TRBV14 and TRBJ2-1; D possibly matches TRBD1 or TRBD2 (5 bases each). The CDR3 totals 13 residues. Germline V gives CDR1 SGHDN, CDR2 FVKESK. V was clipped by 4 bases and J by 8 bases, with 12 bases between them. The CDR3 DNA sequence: TGTGCCAGCAGCCGGGGACCCGCGGATGAGCAGTTCTTC. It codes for CASSRGPADEQFF.

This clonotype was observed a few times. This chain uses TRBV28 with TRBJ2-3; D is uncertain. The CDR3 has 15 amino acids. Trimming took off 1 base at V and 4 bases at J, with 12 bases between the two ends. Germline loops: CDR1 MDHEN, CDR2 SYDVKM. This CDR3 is CASSLFGYLADTQYF. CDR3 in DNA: TGTGCCAGCAGTTTATTTGGCTATTTGGCAGATACGCAGTATTTT.

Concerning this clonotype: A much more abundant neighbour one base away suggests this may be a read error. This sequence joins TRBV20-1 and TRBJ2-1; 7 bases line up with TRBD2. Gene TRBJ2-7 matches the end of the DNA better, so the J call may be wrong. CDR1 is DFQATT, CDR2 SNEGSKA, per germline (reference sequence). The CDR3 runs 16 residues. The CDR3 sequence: CSARDPTSGVYNEQYF. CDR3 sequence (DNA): TGCAGTGCTAGAGACCCAACAAGCGGGGTCTACAATGAGCAGTACTTC.

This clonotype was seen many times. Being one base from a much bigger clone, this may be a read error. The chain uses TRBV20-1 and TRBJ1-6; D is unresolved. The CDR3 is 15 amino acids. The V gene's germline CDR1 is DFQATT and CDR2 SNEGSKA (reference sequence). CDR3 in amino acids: CSASVGDLGSSPPHF. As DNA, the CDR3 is TGCAGTGCTAGTGTCGGCGACCTGGGGAGCTCACCCCCCCACTTT.

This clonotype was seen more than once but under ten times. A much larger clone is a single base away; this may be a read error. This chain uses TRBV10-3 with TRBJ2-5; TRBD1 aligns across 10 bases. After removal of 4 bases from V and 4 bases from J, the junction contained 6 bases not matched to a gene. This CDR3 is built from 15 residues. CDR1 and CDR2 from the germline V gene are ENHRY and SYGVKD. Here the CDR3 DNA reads TGTGCCATCAGTGTCGGACAGGGGGTAAGAGAGACCCAGTACTTC. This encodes CAISVGQGVRETQYF.

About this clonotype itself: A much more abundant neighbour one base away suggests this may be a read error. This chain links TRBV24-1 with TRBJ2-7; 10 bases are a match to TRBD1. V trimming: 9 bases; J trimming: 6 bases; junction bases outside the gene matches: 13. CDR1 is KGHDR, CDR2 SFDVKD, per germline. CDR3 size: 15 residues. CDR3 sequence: CATGAETGGLGEQYF. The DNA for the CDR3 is TGTGCCACCGGTGCCGAGACAGGGGGCTTAGGCGAGCAGTACTTC.